This TCR beta chain is from a study of early stage breast cancer tumors. Produced via immunoSEQ multiplex PCR; TCRdb's table is partial and in-frame only. Of 25,000 to 30,000 clones listed, about 70% were seen once; the top ten hold around a third. Regarding this clone: What it binds is not known.

The CDR3 runs 14 residues. From germline, CDR1 is SGHAT and CDR2 FQNNGV. Trimming removed 2 bases from V and 4 bases from J, with 11 bases in between. Study-wide results and caveats: Enriched TCRB sequences shared across patients were mostly commonly generated sequences. Compared with adjacent normal breast, tumors showed 2 to 2.5-fold denser, more clonal T cells.

Sequencing input: blood. J is TRBJ1-1 and V is TRBV11-2; tentatively, D is TRBD1 (5 bases). The source is a person aged 45 to 59 with breast cancer. The CDR3 DNA is TGTGCCAGCAGCTTAAGGTGGGGGGGCACTGAAGCTTTCTTT. It specifies CASSLRWGGTEAFF.